The source of this TCR beta chain is a study of T cell responses to AZD1222 COVID-19 vaccine. This CDR3 spans 14 amino acids. Germline V gene sequence: CDR1 MNHNY, CDR2 SVGAGI (reference sequence). J was trimmed by 5 bases and V by 8 bases; bases with no gene match: 12. This clone came up once. Here immunoSEQ multiplex PCR was the method, and the copy in TCRdb shows in-frame clones only, minus some. The profile shows about 85,000 clones, 75% to 95% of them singletons. The specimen comprised peripheral blood, sampled 28 days after the second AZD1222 dose. The chain uses TRBV6-6 and TRBJ2-7, with TRBD1 matching 7 bases. The receptor's source is an adult who received the AZD1222 COVID-19 vaccine. CDR3 in DNA: TGTGCCAGCCTAGGTCGACAGGGCAAGAACGAGCAGTACTTC. Protein product: CASLGRQGKNEQYF.